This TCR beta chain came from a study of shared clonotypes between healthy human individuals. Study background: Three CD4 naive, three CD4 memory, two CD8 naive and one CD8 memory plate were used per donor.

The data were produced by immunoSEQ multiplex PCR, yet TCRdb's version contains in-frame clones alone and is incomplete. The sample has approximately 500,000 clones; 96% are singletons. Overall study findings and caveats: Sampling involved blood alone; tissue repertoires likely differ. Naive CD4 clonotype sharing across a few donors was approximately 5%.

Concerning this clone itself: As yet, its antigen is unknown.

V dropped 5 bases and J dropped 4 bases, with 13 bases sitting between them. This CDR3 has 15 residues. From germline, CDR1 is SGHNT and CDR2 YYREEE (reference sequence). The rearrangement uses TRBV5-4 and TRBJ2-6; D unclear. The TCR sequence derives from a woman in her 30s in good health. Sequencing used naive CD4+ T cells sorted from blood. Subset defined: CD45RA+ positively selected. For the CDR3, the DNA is TGTGCCAGCAGGGTATCGAGCGCCGGGGCCAACGTCCTGACTTTC. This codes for CASRVSSAGANVLTF.